This entry describes one T cell receptor beta chain. CDR1 is KGHSH, CDR2 LQKENI, per germline. The V end lost 1 base, the J end lost 0 bases, and 11 bases lay between the germline ends. The CDR3 is 16 amino acids. Original processing notes: Reference gene primer amplification gave estimated nucleated cell counts. This table comes from immunoSEQ multiplex PCR, and its TCRdb copy is limited to in-frame clones, with some not included. The DNA gave D and trimming, while V, J and clone size come from that table. The sample contains some 25,000 clones, almost 90% of which appear only once. The data derive from a study of blood T cell repertoires in COVID-19. Overall study context: The samples span acute and convalescent COVID-19 from the United States, Italy and Spain.

Sequenced material: peripheral blood. The sequence derives from a human donor in a cohort sampled during active COVID-19. This rearrangement joins TRBV18 to TRBJ2-3; a possible D gene is TRBD1 (5 bases). The DNA of the CDR3 is TGTGCCAGCTCACCACGAGTTGGGGCTAGCACAGATACGCAGTATTTT. Encoded protein: CASSPRVGASTDTQYF.